Below, 9 T cell receptor beta chains from the same sample are listed, as sequenced in a study of cytomegalovirus exposure and HLA in healthy donors. In the PCR, 60 Vbeta and 13 Jbeta primers were used. Measured with immunoSEQ multiplex PCR; TCRdb has only the in-frame clones, and not every one. Of under 150,000 clones in the sample, 73% are singletons; the top ten hold 1.3%. Sequenced: PBMCs. All receptors come from a woman between 35 and 50 years old in good health and CMV-seronegative.

V gene TRBV19 combines with J gene TRBJ1-5; TRBD1 might be the D (5 bases). Per germline, CDR1 LNHDA and CDR2 SQIVND (reference sequence). The CDR3 consists of 15 residues. The V gene lost 4 bases and the J gene lost 5 bases, with 15 bases spanning the gap. The CDR3 sequence: CASSRGTQTYQPQHF. The CDR3 region has the DNA TGTGCCAGTAGTAGGGGGACTCAAACCTATCAGCCCCAGCATTTT.

V is TRBV7-3 and J is TRBJ2-3, with TRBD1 as a possible D gene (5 bases). The CDR3 covers 13 residues. Germline V gene sequence: CDR1 SGHTA, CDR2 FQGTGA. Trimming left V 5 bases short and J 7 bases short, with 13 bases between. The CDR3 DNA sequence: TGTGCCAGCAGCCCAGGTCAGGGTTATACGCAGTATTTT. This codes for CASSPGQGYTQYF.

J is TRBJ1-5 and V is TRBV7-8; D is possibly TRBD1 (5 bases). Germline loops: CDR1 SGHVS, CDR2 FQNEAQ. The CDR3 extends over 18 amino acids. V gave up 2 bases and J gave up 2 bases, with 19 bases separating them. The CDR3 here is CASSLNGVGVTGNQPQHF. Here the CDR3 DNA reads TGTGCCAGCAGCTTAAACGGTGTAGGGGTGACGGGCAATCAGCCCCAGCATTTT.

V and J are TRBV7-2 and TRBJ2-5, with 12 bases identical to TRBD1. Germline CDR1 and CDR2: SGHTA and FQGNSA. The CDR3 loop spans 15 amino acids. The V gene end was trimmed by 3 bases and the J gene end by 6 bases; junction bases not matched to a gene: 5. In DNA form, the CDR3 reads TGTGCCAGCAGCTTGGGACAGGGGGCGGAAAAGACCCAGTACTTC. Translated: CASSLGQGAEKTQYF.

The chain recombines TRBV7-2 with TRBJ1-6; 10 nucleotides line up with TRBD1. The V gene's germline CDR1 is SGHTA and CDR2 FQGNSA. CDR3 length: 15 amino acids. The ends lost 5 bases at V and 7 bases at J; junction bases unmatched: 5. The CDR3 is CASSRQGARNSPLHF. Here the CDR3 DNA reads TGTGCCAGCAGCAGACAGGGGGCGCGGAATTCACCCCTCCACTTT. The full variable domain, its missing parts supplied by reference TRBV7-2 and TRBJ1-6, is GAGVSQSPSNKVTEKGKDVELRCDPISGHTALYWYRQSLGQGLEFLIYFQGNSAPDKSGLPSDRFSAERTGGSVSTLTIQRTQQEDSAVYLCASSRQGARNSPLHFGNGTRLTVT.

This chain connects TRBV29-1 to TRBJ1-1; 8 bases are shared with TRBD1. The trim removed 4 bases at V and 8 bases at J, leaving 3 bases unmatched. Germline V gene data show CDR1 as SQVTM and CDR2 as ANQGSEA. There are 11 residues in the CDR3. CDR3 amino acids: CSVGRTGEAFF. Here the CDR3 DNA reads TGCAGCGTTGGTCGGACAGGGGAAGCTTTCTTT.

This clone was seen a few times. The rearrangement links TRBV6-1 to TRBJ1-5, with D maybe TRBD1 (6 bases). This CDR3 has 14 residues. Germline assignment: CDR1 MNHNS and CDR2 SASEGT. V dropped 6 bases and J dropped 6 bases, with 15 bases sitting between them. The CDR3 here is CASRTGVEAQPQHF. For the CDR3, the DNA is TGTGCCAGCAGGACAGGCGTCGAGGCTCAGCCCCAGCATTTT.

The rearrangement joins TRBV10-3 to TRBJ1-5; D is perhaps TRBD1 (6 bases). The germline V gene has CDR1 ENHRY and CDR2 SYGVKD. The CDR3 has 17 residues. The ends were cut back, 3 bases at V and 2 bases at J, with 17 bases in the middle. The CDR3 here is CAISERAGAGGNQPQHF. The DNA of the CDR3 is TGTGCCATCAGTGAAAGGGCAGGGGCGGGGGGCAATCAGCCCCAGCATTTT.

The chain combines TRBV19 with TRBJ1-2; 9 bases are shared with TRBD1. CDR1 is LNHDA, CDR2 SQIVND, per germline (reference sequence). The CDR3 spans 14 residues. V lost 0 bases and J lost 6; bases outside the gene matches: 2. For the CDR3, the DNA is TGTGCCAGTAGTATAGATGGGACAGGGAATGGCTACACCTTC. Amino acid sequence: CASSIDGTGNGYTF.